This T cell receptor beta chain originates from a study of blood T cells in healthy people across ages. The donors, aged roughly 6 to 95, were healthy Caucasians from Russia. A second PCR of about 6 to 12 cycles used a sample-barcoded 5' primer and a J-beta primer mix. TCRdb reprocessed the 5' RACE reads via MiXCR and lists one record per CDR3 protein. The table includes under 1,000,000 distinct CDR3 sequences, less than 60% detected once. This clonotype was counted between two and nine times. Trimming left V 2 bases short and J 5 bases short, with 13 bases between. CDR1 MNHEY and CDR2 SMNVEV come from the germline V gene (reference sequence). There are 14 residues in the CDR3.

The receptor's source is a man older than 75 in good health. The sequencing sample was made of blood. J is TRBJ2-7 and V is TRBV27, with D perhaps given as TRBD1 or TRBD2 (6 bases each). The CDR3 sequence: CASSLLGGHHEQYF. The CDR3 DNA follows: TGTGCCAGCAGTTTACTCGGGGGACACCACGAGCAGTACTTC.